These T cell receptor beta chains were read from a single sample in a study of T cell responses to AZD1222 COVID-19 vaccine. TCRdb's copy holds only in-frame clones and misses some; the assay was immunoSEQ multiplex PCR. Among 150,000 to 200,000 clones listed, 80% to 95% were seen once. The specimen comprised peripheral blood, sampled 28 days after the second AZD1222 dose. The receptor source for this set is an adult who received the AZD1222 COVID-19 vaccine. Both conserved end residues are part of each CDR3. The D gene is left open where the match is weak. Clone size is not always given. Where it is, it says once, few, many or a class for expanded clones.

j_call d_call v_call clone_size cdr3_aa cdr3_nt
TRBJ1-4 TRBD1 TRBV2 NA CASSDQRDSEKLFF TGTGCCAGCAGTGACCAGAGGGACAGCGAAAAACTGTTTTTT
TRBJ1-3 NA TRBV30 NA CAWSRQSSGNTIYF TGTGCCTGGAGTCGTCAGAGCTCTGGAAACACCATATATTTT
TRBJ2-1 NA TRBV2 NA CASMAAYNEQFF TGTGCCAGCATGGCAGCTTACAATGAGCAGTTCTTC
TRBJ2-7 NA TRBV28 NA CASSYQVSMYEQYF TGTGCCAGCAGTTACCAGGTATCTATGTACGAGCAGTACTTC
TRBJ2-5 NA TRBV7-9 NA CASSRAGETQYF TGTGCCAGCAGCAGGGCCGGGGAGACCCAGTACTTC
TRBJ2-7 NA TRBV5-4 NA CASSRDLGDHEQYF TGTGCCAGCAGCCGGGACCTGGGGGACCACGAGCAGTACTTC
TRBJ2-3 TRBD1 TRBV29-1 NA CSVEEGTATDTQYF TGCAGCGTTGAAGAAGGGACAGCCACAGATACGCAGTATTTT
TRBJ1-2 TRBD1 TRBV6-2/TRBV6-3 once CASSYSQGVNYGYTF TGTGCCAGCAGTTACTCGCAGGGGGTGAACTATGGCTACACCTTC
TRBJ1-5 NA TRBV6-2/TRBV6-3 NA CASSYIRGLNQPQHF TGTGCCAGCAGTTACATTCGCGGACTAAATCAGCCCCAGCATTTT
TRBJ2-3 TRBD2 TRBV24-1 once CATSDAGETSTDTQYF TGTGCCACCAGTGATGCGGGGGAGACTAGCACAGATACGCAGTATTTT
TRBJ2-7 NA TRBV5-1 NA CASQKSGRYEQYF TGCGCCAGCCAAAAAAGCGGACGCTACGAGCAGTACTTC
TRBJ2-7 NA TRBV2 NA CASKAGPAAPDIYEQYF TGTGCCAGCAAAGCCGGGCCGGCGGCTCCGGATATCTACGAGCAGTACTTC
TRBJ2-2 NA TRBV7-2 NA CASSSSAGGELFF TGTGCCAGCAGTTCTAGCGCAGGCGGGGAGCTGTTTTTT
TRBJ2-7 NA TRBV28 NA CARRRGGTLFGEQYF TGTGCCCGCCGGAGGGGGGGGACCTTGTTCGGGGAGCAGTACTTC
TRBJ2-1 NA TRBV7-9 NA CASSRSNEQFF TGTGCCAGCAGCCGTTCTAATGAGCAGTTCTTC
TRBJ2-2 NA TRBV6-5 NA CASSFGRVGTGELFF TGTGCCAGCAGTTTCGGCAGGGTAGGGACCGGGGAGCTGTTTTTT
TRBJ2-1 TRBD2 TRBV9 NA CASSGLAGVKQFF TGTGCCAGCAGCGGCCTAGCGGGAGTGAAGCAGTTCTTC
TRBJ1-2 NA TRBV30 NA CAWNGPTNYGYTF TGTGCCTGGAATGGACCCACCAACTATGGCTACACCTTC
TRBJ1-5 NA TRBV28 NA CASSLSGSGSNQPQHF TGTGCCAGCAGTTTATCGGGCAGCGGTAGCAATCAGCCCCAGCATTTT
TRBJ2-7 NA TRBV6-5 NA CASSLAGEYEQYF TGTGCCAGCAGTTTGGCAGGGGAGTACGAGCAGTACTTC
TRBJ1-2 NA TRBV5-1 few CASSLISGEGYTF TGCGCCAGCAGCTTGATCTCAGGGGAGGGCTACACCTTC
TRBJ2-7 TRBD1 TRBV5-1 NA CASSLGQGNLYEQYF TGCGCCAGCAGCCTCGGACAGGGTAATCTCTACGAGCAGTACTTC
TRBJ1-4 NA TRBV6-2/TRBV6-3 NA CASSHGGRGRTNEKLFF TGTGCCAGCAGCCACGGGGGCAGGGGAAGAACTAATGAAAAACTGTTTTTT
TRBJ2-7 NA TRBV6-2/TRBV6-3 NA CASSKDFGSYEQYF TGTGCCAGCAGCAAGGACTTTGGCTCCTACGAGCAGTACTTC
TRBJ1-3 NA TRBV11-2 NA CASSLEWKAGNTIYF TGTGCCAGCAGCTTAGAATGGAAGGCTGGAAACACCATATATTTT
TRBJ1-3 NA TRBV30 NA CAGGGVSGNTIYF TGTGCCGGGGGAGGTGTCTCTGGAAACACCATATATTTT
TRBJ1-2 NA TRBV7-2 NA CASSLLGQSNYGYTF TGTGCCAGCAGTCTCCTTGGACAGAGTAACTATGGCTACACCTTC
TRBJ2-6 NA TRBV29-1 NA CSVAGGGSGANVLTF TGCAGCGTTGCAGGAGGAGGGTCTGGGGCCAACGTCCTGACTTTC
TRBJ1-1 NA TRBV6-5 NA CASIPAGFTEAFF TGTGCCAGCATCCCTGCCGGCTTTACTGAAGCTTTCTTT
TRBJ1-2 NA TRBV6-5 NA CASANRVHGYTF TGTGCCAGCGCGAACAGGGTACACGGCTACACCTTC
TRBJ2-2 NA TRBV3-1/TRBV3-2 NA CASSPDDLAPNTGELFF TGTGCCAGCAGCCCAGACGACTTAGCTCCGAACACCGGGGAGCTGTTTTTT
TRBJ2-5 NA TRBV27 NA CASSLQATFQETQYF TGTGCCAGCAGTTTACAGGCAACCTTCCAAGAGACCCAGTACTTC
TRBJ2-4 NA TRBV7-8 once CASSFGPGDWENIQYF TGTGCCAGCAGCTTTGGGCCGGGAGATTGGGAAAACATTCAGTACTTC
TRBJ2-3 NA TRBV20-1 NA CSAPRTDTQYF TGCAGTGCCCCCCGCACAGATACGCAGTATTTT
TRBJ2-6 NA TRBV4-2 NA CASSQAGSQGANVLTF TGTGCCAGCAGCCAAGCCGGGAGCCAGGGGGCCAACGTCCTGACTTTC
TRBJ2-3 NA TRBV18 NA CASSPETDTQYF TGTGCCAGCTCACCAGAGACAGATACGCAGTATTTT